This T cell receptor (beta chain) was observed in a study of patients and donors after allogeneic stem cell transplantation (dated by TCRdb to 2020 to 2022). This clonotype appeared many times. Its antigen is not yet known. One base away there is no much larger clone; base qualities are not given. The germline V gene yields MNHEY for CDR1 and SVGAGI for CDR2. The CDR3 holds 15 amino acids from the cysteine to the phenylalanine. Of the read, only the CDR3 DNA is kept; its 45 bases are in frame from base 1. Trimming takes 0 bases from V and 4 bases from J, and the germline ends sit 12 bases apart. Library construction relied on RT-PCR. The sample was run on a NextSeq 550. TCRdb reran the public reads through fastp at Q25 and MiXCR, keeping productive beta chains. Each entry merges the rows of one CDR3 protein and shows their most common DNA and genes. The sample table contains 28,000 or so distinct CDR3 sequences; only one count was recorded for about 6.5% of them. The top ten clonotypes cover approximately 30% of the sample.

This clonotype originated in a human donor who was either an allogeneic HSCT recipient or a stem cell or donor lymphocyte infusion donor (not recorded which). It is not recorded whose cells these are; they may come from a transplant donor. Sequencing used blood, either unsorted or a sorted T cell fraction (not recorded which). The chain joins TRBV6-5 to TRBJ1-1, with the D gene not clear enough to name. The nucleotide sequence is given as TGTGCCAGCAGTTACTCGAAAGACTGGTCCACTGAAGCTTTCTTT. Protein translation: CASSYSKDWSTEAFF.